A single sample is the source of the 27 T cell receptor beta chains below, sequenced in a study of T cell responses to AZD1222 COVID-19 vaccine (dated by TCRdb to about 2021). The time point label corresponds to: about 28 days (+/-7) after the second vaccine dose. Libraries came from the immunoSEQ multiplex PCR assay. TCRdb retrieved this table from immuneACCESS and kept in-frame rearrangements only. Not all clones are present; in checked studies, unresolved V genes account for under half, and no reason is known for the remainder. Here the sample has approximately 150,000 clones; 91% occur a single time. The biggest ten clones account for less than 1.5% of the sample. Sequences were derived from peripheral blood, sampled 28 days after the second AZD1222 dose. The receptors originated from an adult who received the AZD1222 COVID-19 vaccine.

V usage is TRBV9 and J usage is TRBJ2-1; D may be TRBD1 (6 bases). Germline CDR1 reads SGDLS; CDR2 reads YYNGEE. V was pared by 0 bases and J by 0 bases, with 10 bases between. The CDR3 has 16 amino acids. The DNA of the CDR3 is TGTGCCAGCAGCGTAGCGGGACATATCTCCTACAATGAGCAGTTCTTC. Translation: CASSVAGHISYNEQFF.

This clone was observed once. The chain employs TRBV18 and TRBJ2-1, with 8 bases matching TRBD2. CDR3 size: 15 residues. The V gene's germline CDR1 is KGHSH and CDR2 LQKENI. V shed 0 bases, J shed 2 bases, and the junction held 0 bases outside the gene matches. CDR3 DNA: TGTGCCAGCTCACCACCGCGGGAGGCCTACAATGAGCAGTTCTTC. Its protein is CASSPPREAYNEQFF.

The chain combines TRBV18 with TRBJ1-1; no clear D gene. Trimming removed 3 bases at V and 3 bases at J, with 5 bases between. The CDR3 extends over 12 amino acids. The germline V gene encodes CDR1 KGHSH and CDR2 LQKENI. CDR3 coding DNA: TGTGCCAGCTCACCCCAGGACACTGAAGCTTTCTTT. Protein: CASSPQDTEAFF.

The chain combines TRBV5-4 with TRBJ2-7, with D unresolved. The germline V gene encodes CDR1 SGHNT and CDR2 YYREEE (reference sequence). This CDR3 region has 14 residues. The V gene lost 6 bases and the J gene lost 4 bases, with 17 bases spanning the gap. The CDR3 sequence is CASTSDRRPYEQYF. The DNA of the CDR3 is TGTGCCAGCACCTCCGACCGTCGGCCGTACGAGCAGTACTTC.

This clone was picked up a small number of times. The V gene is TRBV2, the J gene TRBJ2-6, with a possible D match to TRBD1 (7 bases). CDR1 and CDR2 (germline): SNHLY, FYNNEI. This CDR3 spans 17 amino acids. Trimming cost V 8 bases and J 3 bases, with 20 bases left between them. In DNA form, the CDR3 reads TGTGCCAGCGGGGAGGAGACAGGGAGCCTTGGGGCCAACGTCCTGACTTTC. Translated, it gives CASGEETGSLGANVLTF. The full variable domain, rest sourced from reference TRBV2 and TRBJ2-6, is EPEVTQTPSHQVTQMGQEVILRCVPISNHLYFYWYRQILGQKVEFLVSFYNNEISEKSEIFDDQFSVERPDGSNFTLKIRSTKLEDSAMYFCASGEETGSLGANVLTFGAGSRLTVL.

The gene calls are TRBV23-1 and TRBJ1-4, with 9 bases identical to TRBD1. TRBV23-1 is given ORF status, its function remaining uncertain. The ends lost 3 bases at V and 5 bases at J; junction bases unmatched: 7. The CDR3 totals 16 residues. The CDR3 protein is CASSHDTGGRNEKLFF. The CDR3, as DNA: TGCGCCAGCAGTCACGATACAGGGGGCCGAAATGAAAAACTGTTTTTT.

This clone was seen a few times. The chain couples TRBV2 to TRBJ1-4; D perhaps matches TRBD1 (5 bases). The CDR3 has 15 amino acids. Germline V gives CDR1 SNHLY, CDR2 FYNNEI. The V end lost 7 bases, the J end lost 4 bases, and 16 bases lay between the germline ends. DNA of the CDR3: TGTGCCAGCACCTTCCTGAGAGGGGATAATGAAAAACTGTTTTTT. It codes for CASTFLRGDNEKLFF.

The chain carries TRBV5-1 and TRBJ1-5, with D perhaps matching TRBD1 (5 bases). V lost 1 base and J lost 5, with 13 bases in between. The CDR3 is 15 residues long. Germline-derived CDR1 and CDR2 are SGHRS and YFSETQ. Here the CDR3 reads CASSLTGLGDQPQHF. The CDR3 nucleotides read TGCGCCAGCAGCTTGACGGGACTAGGAGATCAGCCCCAGCATTTT.

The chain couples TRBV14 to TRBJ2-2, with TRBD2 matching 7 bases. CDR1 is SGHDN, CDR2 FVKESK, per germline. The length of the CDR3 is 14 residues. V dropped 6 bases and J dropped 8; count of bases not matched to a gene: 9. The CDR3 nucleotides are TGTGCCAGCAGGCCTCCTAGCGGACGAGGGGAGCTGTTTTTT. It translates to CASRPPSGRGELFF. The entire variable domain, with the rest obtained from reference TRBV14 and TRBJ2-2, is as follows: EAGVTQFPSHSVIEKGQTVTLRCDPISGHDNLYWYRRVMGKEIKFLLHFVKESKQDESGMPNNRFLAERTGGTYSTLKVQPAELEDSGVYFCASRPPSGRGELFFGEGSRLTVL.

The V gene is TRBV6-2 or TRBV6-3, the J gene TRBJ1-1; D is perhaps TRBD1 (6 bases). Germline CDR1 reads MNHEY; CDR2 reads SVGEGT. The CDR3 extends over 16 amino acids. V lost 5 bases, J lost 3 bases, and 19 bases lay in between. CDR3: CASSTSYRDLDTEAFF. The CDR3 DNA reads TGTGCCAGCAGTACAAGTTACAGGGATTTGGACACTGAAGCTTTCTTT.

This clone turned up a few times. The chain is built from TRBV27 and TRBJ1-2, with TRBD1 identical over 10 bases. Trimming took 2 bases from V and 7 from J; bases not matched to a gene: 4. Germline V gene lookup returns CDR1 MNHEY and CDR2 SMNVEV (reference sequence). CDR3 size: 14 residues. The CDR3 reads CASSLMGQGLGYTF. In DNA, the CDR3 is TGTGCCAGCAGTTTAATGGGACAGGGGCTTGGCTACACCTTC.

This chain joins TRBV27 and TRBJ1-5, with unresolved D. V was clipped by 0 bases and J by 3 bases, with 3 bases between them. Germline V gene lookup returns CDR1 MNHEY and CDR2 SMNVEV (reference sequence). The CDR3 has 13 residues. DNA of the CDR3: TGTGCCAGCAGTTTATCGGCCAATCAGCCCCAGCATTTT. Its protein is CASSLSANQPQHF.

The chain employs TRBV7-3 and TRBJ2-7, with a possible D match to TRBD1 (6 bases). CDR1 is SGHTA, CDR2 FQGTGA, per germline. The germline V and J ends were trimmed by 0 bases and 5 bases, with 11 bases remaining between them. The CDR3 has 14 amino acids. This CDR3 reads CASSLTPDRHEQYF. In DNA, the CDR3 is TGTGCCAGCAGCTTAACCCCTGACAGGCACGAGCAGTACTTC.

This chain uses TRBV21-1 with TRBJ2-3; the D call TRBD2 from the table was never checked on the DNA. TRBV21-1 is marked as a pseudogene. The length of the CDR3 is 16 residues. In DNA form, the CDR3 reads TGTGCCAGCAGACTTGGGACTAGCGGGCGCACAGATACGCAGTATTTT. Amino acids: CASRLGTSGRTDTQYF.

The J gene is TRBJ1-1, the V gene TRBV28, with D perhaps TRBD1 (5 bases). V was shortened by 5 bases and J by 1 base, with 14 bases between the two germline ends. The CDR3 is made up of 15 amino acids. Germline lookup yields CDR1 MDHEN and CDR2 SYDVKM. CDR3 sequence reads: CASSHRGVGNTEAFF. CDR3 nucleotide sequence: TGTGCCAGCAGTCACCGGGGGGTCGGGAACACTGAAGCTTTCTTT.

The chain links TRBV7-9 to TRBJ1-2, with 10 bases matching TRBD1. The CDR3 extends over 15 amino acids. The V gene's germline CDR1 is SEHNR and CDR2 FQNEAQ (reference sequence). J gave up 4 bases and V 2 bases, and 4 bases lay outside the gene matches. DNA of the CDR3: TGTGCCAGCAGCTTAAGGGGACAGGGGAGCTATGGCTACACCTTC. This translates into CASSLRGQGSYGYTF.

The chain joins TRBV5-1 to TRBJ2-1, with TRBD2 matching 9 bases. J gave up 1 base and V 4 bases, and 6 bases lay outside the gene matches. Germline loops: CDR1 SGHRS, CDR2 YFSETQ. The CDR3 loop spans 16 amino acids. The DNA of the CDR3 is TGCGCCAGCAGCCTGGCTAGCGGGGTATCCTACAATGAGCAGTTCTTC. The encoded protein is CASSLASGVSYNEQFF.

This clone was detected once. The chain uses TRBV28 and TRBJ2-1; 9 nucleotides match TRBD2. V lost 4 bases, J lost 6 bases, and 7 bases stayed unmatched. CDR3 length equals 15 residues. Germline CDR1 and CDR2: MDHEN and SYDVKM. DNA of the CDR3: TGTGCCAGCAGTTATCTAGCGGGAATTCCCAATGAGCAGTTCTTC. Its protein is CASSYLAGIPNEQFF. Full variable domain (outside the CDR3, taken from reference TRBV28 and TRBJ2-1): DVKVTQSSRYLVKRTGEKVFLECVQDMDHENMFWYRQDPGLGLRLIYFSYDVKMKEKGDIPEGYSVSREKKERFSLILESASTNQTSMYLCASSYLAGIPNEQFFGPGTRLTVL.

The CDR3, as DNA: TGTGCCAGCTTAAGGGGGTCCAATCAGCCCCAGCATTTT. Amino acid sequence: CASLRGSNQPQHF. The chain couples TRBV6-5 to TRBJ1-5; the D gene is possibly TRBD1 (6 bases). The CDR3 loop spans 13 amino acids. Trimming removed 8 bases from V and 3 bases from J, with 11 bases in between. Germline V gene data show CDR1 as MNHEY and CDR2 as SVGAGI.

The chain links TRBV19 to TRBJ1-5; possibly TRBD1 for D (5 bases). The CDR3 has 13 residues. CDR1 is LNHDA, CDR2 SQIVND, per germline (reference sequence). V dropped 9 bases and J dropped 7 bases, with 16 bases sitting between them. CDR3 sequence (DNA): TGTGCCAGCTCGCCGGGGCTGGGACAGCCCCAGCATTTT. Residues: CASSPGLGQPQHF.

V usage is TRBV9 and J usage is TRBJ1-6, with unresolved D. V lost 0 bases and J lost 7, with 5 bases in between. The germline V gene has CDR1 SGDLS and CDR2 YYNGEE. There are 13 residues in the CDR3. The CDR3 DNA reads TGTGCCAGCAGCGTAGTGGGGAATTCACCCCTCCACTTT. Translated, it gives CASSVVGNSPLHF.

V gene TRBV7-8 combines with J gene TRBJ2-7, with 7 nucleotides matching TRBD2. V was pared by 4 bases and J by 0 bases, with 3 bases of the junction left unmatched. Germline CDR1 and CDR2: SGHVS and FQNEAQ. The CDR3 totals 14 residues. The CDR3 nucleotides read TGTGCCAGCAGCTCCGGGACTATCTCCTACGAGCAGTACTTC. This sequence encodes CASSSGTISYEQYF.

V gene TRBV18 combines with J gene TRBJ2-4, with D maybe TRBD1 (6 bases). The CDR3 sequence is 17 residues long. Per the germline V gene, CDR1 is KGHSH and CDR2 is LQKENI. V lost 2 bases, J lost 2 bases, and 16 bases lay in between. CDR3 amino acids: CASSPSQGQISKNIQYF. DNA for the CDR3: TGTGCCAGCTCACCAAGCCAGGGGCAGATATCCAAAAACATTCAGTACTTC. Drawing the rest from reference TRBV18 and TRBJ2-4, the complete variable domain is NAGVMQNPRHLVRRRGQEARLRCSPMKGHSHVYWYRQLPEEGLKFMVYLQKENIIDESGMPKERFSAEFPKEGPSILRIQQVVRGDSAAYFCASSPSQGQISKNIQYFGAGTRLSVL.

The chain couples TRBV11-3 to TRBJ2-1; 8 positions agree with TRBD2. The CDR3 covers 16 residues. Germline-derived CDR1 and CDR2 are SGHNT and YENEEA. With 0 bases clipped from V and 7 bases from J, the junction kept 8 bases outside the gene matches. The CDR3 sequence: CASSLDLSGSGNEQFF. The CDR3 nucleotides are TGTGCCAGCAGCTTAGATTTGAGCGGGAGTGGAAATGAGCAGTTCTTC. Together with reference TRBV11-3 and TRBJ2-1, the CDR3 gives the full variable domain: EAGVVQSPRYKIIEKKQPVAFWCNPISGHNTLYWYLQNLGQGPELLIRYENEEAVDDSQLPKDRFSAERLKGVDSTLKIQPAELGDSAVYLCASSLDLSGSGNEQFFGPGTRLTVL.

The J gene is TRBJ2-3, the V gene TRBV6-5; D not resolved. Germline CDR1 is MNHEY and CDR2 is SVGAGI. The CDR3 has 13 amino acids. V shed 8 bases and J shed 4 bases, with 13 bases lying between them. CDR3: CASSKSWADTQYF. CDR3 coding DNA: TGTGCCAGCTCTAAGTCCTGGGCAGATACGCAGTATTTT.

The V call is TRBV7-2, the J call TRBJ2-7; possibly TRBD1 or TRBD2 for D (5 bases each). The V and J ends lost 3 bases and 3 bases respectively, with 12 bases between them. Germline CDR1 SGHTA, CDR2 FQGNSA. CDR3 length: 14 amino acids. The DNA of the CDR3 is TGTGCCAGCAGCTTTCGGGACGACGACTACGAGCAGTACTTC. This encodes CASSFRDDDYEQYF.

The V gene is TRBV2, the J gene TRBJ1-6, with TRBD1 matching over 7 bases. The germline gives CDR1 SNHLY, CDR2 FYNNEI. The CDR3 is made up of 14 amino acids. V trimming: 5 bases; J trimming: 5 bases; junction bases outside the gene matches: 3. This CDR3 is CASSRDSNNSPLHF. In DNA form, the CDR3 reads TGTGCCAGCAGTAGGGACAGCAATAATTCACCCCTCCACTTT.